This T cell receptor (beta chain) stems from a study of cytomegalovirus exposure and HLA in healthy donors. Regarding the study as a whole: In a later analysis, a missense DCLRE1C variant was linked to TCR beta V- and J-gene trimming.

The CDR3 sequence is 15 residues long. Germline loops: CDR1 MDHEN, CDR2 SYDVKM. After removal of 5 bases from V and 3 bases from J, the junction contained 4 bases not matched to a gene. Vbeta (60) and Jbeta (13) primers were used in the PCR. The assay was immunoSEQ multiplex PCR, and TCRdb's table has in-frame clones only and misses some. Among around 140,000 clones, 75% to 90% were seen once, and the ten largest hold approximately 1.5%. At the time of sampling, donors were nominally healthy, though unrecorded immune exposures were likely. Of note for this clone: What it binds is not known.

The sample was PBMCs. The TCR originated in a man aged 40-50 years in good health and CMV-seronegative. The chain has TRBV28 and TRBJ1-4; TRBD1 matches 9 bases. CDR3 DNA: TGTGCCAGCAGTCTACAGGGGGCCGCTAATGAAAAACTGTTTTTT. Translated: CASSLQGAANEKLFF.